One and the same sample provided the 20 T cell receptor beta chains below, sequenced in a study of CD8 T cell repertoires and HIV-1 epitope variants. For these TCRs, the target antigens are not known. Profiled with immunoSEQ multiplex PCR; TCRdb holds only in-frame clones, not every one. The profile covers 2,000 to 3,000 clones, with roughly 60% appearing a single time and under 55% taken by the ten largest. Sequenced: cultured CD8+ T cells derived from PBMCs. These receptors were taken from a male donor with HIV.

This clone was seen more than once but under ten times. The chain uses TRBV28 and TRBJ1-1; 8 bases align to TRBD1. The germline CDR1 and CDR2 sequences are MDHEN and SYDVKM. The V and J ends lost 5 bases and 8 bases, in that order; junction bases with no gene match: 7. The CDR3 is made up of 13 amino acids. CDR3 sequence reads: CASSPIGTGEAFF. The CDR3, as DNA: TGTGCCAGCAGTCCCATTGGGACAGGAGAAGCTTTCTTT.

The rearrangement links TRBV28 to TRBJ2-7; unclear D gene. CDR1 and CDR2 (germline): MDHEN, SYDVKM. V gave up 3 bases and J gave up 2 bases, with 29 bases separating them. This CDR3 contains 20 residues. CDR3 residues: CASSFPPPSPNTPTTYEQYF. The CDR3, as DNA: TGTGCCAGCAGTTTCCCCCCCCCTAGTCCCAATACACCTACCACCTACGAGCAGTACTTC.

By proportion, this clone is medium-sized. V usage is TRBV7-8 and J usage is TRBJ2-7; tentative D call: TRBD2 (5 bases). V lost 4 bases to trimming and J lost 0 bases, with 16 bases between them. The CDR3 contains 16 residues. CDR1 SGHVS and CDR2 FQNEAQ come from the germline V gene. CDR3: CASSSPWERNSYEQYF. The CDR3 DNA reads as TGTGCCAGCAGCTCCCCTTGGGAGCGGAACTCCTACGAGCAGTACTTC. The full variable domain, in which reference TRBV7-8 and TRBJ2-7 provide the parts outside the CDR3, is GAGVSQSPRYKVAKRGQDVALRCDPISGHVSLFWYQQALGQGPEFLTYFQNEAQLDKSGLPSDRFFAERPEGSVSTLKIQRTQQEDSAVYLCASSSPWERNSYEQYFGPGTRLTVT.

The gene calls are TRBV27 and TRBJ2-7; no firm D call. V lost 5 bases to trimming and J lost 0 bases, with 11 bases between them. CDR1 is MNHEY, CDR2 SMNVEV, per germline (reference sequence). The CDR3 length is 14 residues. CDR3 sequence: CASSLQESSYEQYF. Here the CDR3 DNA reads TGTGCCAGCAGTCTGCAGGAAAGCTCCTACGAGCAGTACTTC.

The chain couples TRBV5-6 to TRBJ2-7; 13 nucleotides align to TRBD2. V shed 4 bases and J 6 bases; nucleotides not matched to a gene: 7. From germline, CDR1 is SGHDT and CDR2 YYEEEE. The CDR3 contains 15 residues. CDR3 in amino acids: CASSPWTSGSGEQYF. CDR3 nucleotide sequence: TGTGCCAGCAGCCCATGGACTAGCGGGAGTGGCGAGCAGTACTTC. The full variable domain, its missing parts supplied by reference TRBV5-6 and TRBJ2-7, is DAGVTQSPTHLIKTRGQQVTLRCSPKSGHDTVSWYQQALGQGPQFIFQYYEEEERQRGNFPDRFSGHQFPNYSSELNVNALLLGDSALYLCASSPWTSGSGEQYFGPGTRLTVT.

The chain employs TRBV6-4 and TRBJ2-2, with D unresolved. The CDR3 has 14 amino acids. Germline V gene data show CDR1 as MRHNA and CDR2 as SNTAGT. The V end lost 5 bases, the J end lost 7 bases, and 14 bases lay between the germline ends. DNA for the CDR3: TGTGCCAGCAGTAGTGGCTCTCTGGGCGGGGAGCTGTTTTTT. It is translated as CASSSGSLGGELFF.

The chain joins TRBV7-9 to TRBJ2-1; 10 bases fit TRBD2. This CDR3 has 15 amino acids. Per the germline V gene, CDR1 is SEHNR and CDR2 is FQNEAQ (reference sequence). The ends lost 5 bases at V and 6 bases at J; junction bases unmatched: 7. The chain's CDR3 is CASSAGTSDTNEQFF. Here the CDR3 DNA reads TGTGCCAGCAGCGCCGGGACTAGCGATACCAATGAGCAGTTCTTC.

This clone was recorded only once. CDR3: CASSMRTGGFSGTDTQYF. CDR3 bases: TGCGCCAGCAGCATGAGGACAGGGGGATTTAGTGGCACAGATACGCAGTATTTT. The chain couples TRBV5-1 to TRBJ2-3; 10 nucleotides align to TRBD1. The junction had 12 bases not matched to a gene; V was cut back by 4 bases and J by 1 base. This CDR3 contains 18 residues. Germline V CDR1 and CDR2: SGHRS, YFSETQ.

In DNA, the CDR3 is TGTGCCGGGGACCTCACAGGGTCCGAGCAGTACTTC. Amino acids: CAGDLTGSEQYF. The rearrangement uses TRBV30 and TRBJ2-7, with a weak D call TRBD1 (6 bases). V shed 8 bases and J shed 6 bases, with 17 bases lying between them. The CDR3 is 12 amino acids. Germline lookup yields CDR1 GTSNPN and CDR2 SVGIG (reference sequence).

This clone was detected a few times. The chain couples TRBV29-1 to TRBJ2-2, with D uncertain. The ends were cut back, 6 bases at V and 4 bases at J, with 9 bases in the middle. This CDR3 has 12 amino acids. Germline V gene data show CDR1 as SQVTM and CDR2 as ANQGSEA. This chain's CDR3 is CSVLKGTGELFF. The CDR3 DNA follows: TGCAGCGTCTTGAAGGGCACCGGGGAGCTGTTTTTT.

V gene TRBV5-3 combines with J gene TRBJ2-7; TRBD2 matches at 9 bases. TRBV5-3 is filed as an ORF, its function uncertain. With V trimmed by 7 bases and J by 2 bases, 16 bases remained unmatched. This CDR3 region has 17 residues. The CDR3 sequence is CARALRRAGGRTYEQYF. The CDR3 bases are TGTGCCAGAGCCCTACGGAGAGCGGGGGGCCGTACCTACGAGCAGTACTTC.

V and J are TRBV7-9 and TRBJ2-3; D ambiguous. The CDR3 runs to 14 residues. The V gene lost 4 bases and the J gene lost 2 bases, with 10 bases spanning the gap. The V gene's germline CDR1 is SEHNR and CDR2 FQNEAQ (reference sequence). Here the CDR3 reads CASSSLRPTDTQYF. The CDR3 DNA sequence: TGTGCCAGCAGCTCCCTGCGGCCCACAGATACGCAGTATTTT. The full variable domain, completed using reference TRBV7-9 and TRBJ2-3, is DTGVSQNPRHKITKRGQNVTFRCDPISEHNRLYWYRQTLGQGPEFLTYFQNEAQLEKSRLLSDRFSAERPKGSFSTLEIQRTEQGDSAMYLCASSSLRPTDTQYFGPGTRLTVL.

This clone was observed a few times. The chain uses TRBV9 and TRBJ1-1; D remains unclear. With 3 bases removed from V and 0 bases from J, the gap between germline ends came to 12 bases. Germline V lookup: CDR1 SGDLS, CDR2 YYNGEE. This CDR3 comprises 15 residues. CDR3 in DNA: TGTGCCAGCAGCGCCGGGGAGATTTTGAACACTGAAGCTTTCTTT. It encodes CASSAGEILNTEAFF.

The CDR3: CATAWDVPNEQFF. The CDR3 coding sequence is TGTGCCACAGCATGGGACGTCCCCAATGAGCAGTTCTTC. This sequence joins TRBV28 and TRBJ2-1; possibly TRBD1 or TRBD2 for D (5 bases each). V was pared by 10 bases and J by 6 bases, with 16 bases between. This CDR3 region has 13 residues. The germline CDR1 and CDR2 sequences are MDHEN and SYDVKM.

The table lists this clone with a few counts. V gene TRBV28 combines with J gene TRBJ2-2, with a tentative D call TRBD2 (5 bases). CDR3 size: 14 residues. Trimming removed 3 bases from V and 4 bases from J, with 9 bases in between. CDR1 and CDR2 (germline): MDHEN, SYDVKM. This CDR3 is CASSFLGVTGELFF. The CDR3 DNA follows: TGTGCCAGCAGTTTTCTGGGAGTCACCGGGGAGCTGTTTTTT.

The table lists this clone with a few counts. This chain's CDR3 is CASSDYGALNTEAFF. The DNA for the CDR3 is TGTGCCAGTAGTGATTACGGGGCTCTGAACACTGAAGCTTTCTTT. The rearrangement uses TRBV19 and TRBJ1-1, with D tentatively TRBD1 (5 bases). CDR3 length: 15 residues. Looked up from germline, CDR1 is LNHDA and CDR2 is SQIVND (reference sequence). The V end was cut by 5 bases, the J end by 0 bases, with 13 bases between.

The CDR3 spells CASSLSGGSYEAFF. The CDR3 DNA sequence: TGTGCCAGCAGCCTATCAGGGGGTAGCTATGAAGCTTTCTTT. This chain uses TRBV7-9 with TRBJ1-1; TRBD1 matches at 7 bases. The CDR3 contains 14 residues. Trimming cost V 5 bases and J 7 bases; bases outside gene matches: 10. Per germline, CDR1 SEHNR and CDR2 FQNEAQ (reference sequence).

V gene TRBV7-9 combines with J gene TRBJ2-7; 12 bases are shared with TRBD2. Germline trimming cut 1 base from V and 3 bases from J; bases unmatched to any gene: 4. The CDR3 runs 16 residues. Germline values: CDR1 SEHNR, CDR2 FQNEAQ (reference sequence). CDR3 sequence: CASSLGPGLAGYEQYF. The CDR3, as DNA: TGTGCCAGCAGCTTAGGTCCGGGACTAGCGGGCTACGAGCAGTACTTC. The entire variable domain, with the rest obtained from reference TRBV7-9 and TRBJ2-7, is as follows: DTGVSQNPRHKITKRGQNVTFRCDPISEHNRLYWYRQTLGQGPEFLTYFQNEAQLEKSRLLSDRFSAERPKGSFSTLEIQRTEQGDSAMYLCASSLGPGLAGYEQYFGPGTRLTVT.

This sequence joins TRBV2 and TRBJ2-7, with 7 positions matching TRBD1. Unmatched junction bases numbered 5, after V lost 3 bases and J lost 0 bases. Germline CDR1 and CDR2: SNHLY and FYNNEI. The CDR3 loop spans 15 amino acids. The DNA of the CDR3 is TGTGCCAGCAGTGAGGAGACAGGGCTCTCCTACGAGCAGTACTTC. This sequence encodes CASSEETGLSYEQYF. The complete variable domain, with remaining parts taken from reference TRBV2 and TRBJ2-7, reads EPEVTQTPSHQVTQMGQEVILRCVPISNHLYFYWYRQILGQKVEFLVSFYNNEISEKSEIFDDQFSVERPDGSNFTLKIRSTKLEDSAMYFCASSEETGLSYEQYFGPGTRLTVT.

This clone was seen a few times. J is TRBJ2-3 and V is TRBV28; D not resolved. The CDR3 loop spans 11 amino acids. Germline V gene data show CDR1 as MDHEN and CDR2 as SYDVKM. Trimming stripped 7 bases from V and 4 bases from J, with 6 bases between. CDR3 loop: CASTYSDTQYF. As DNA, the CDR3 is TGTGCCAGCACTTATTCAGATACGCAGTATTTT.